These 10 T cell receptor beta chains came from one sample sequenced in a study of siplizumab effects on memory and regulatory T cells. Produced via immunoSEQ multiplex PCR; TCRdb's table is partial and in-frame only. The sample has roughly 100,000 clones, about 94% seen once. Source material: CD4+ T cells sorted from blood. These receptors came from a human donor in good health.

The V gene is TRBV5-1, the J gene TRBJ1-4; unclear D gene. The CDR3 length is 14 residues. Germline V gene sequence: CDR1 SGHRS, CDR2 YFSETQ. Trimming left V 0 bases short and J 6 bases short, with 9 bases between. In nucleotides, the CDR3 is TGCGCCAGCAGCTTGGTGGGCAAGGATGAAAAACTGTTTTTT. Amino acid sequence: CASSLVGKDEKLFF.

CDR3 sequence: CASSEALTFAGYTF. DNA of the CDR3: TGTGCCAGCAGTGAAGCGCTAACCTTTGCCGGCTACACCTTC. J is TRBJ1-2 and V is TRBV2; D gene uncertain. CDR1 and CDR2 (germline): SNHLY, FYNNEI. V was pared by 0 bases and J by 8 bases, with 13 bases between. There are 14 residues in the CDR3.

This chain uses TRBV10-3 with TRBJ1-1, with 10 nucleotides matching TRBD1. The J segment lost 1 base and the V segment lost 6 bases, leaving 5 bases of the junction unmatched. This CDR3 is 15 amino acids long. The germline CDR1 and CDR2 sequences are ENHRY and SYGVKD. CDR3 sequence: CAIRPGTGENTEAFF. CDR3 nucleotide sequence: TGTGCCATCAGGCCCGGGACAGGGGAGAACACTGAAGCTTTCTTT.

This chain uses TRBV7-8 with TRBJ2-7; 9 bases are shared with TRBD1. V was clipped by 1 base and J by 4 bases; unmatched bases: 11. The CDR3 totals 17 residues. Germline V gene data show CDR1 as SGHVS and CDR2 as FQNEAQ. CDR3 sequence: CASSLGAKQGAKYEQYF. CDR3 coding DNA: TGTGCCAGCAGCTTAGGAGCGAAACAGGGGGCGAAGTACGAGCAGTACTTC.

The gene calls are TRBV5-1 and TRBJ1-2; D unclear. Germline V gene sequence: CDR1 SGHRS, CDR2 YFSETQ. The CDR3 is 15 amino acids. Trimming pared 2 bases from V and 6 bases from J, leaving 17 bases between. CDR3 nucleotides: TGCGCCAGCAGCTTCCTACAGCCGGTTCCCGATGGCTACACCTTC. Its translation: CASSFLQPVPDGYTF. Full variable domain (rest looked up from reference TRBV5-1 and TRBJ1-2): KAGVTQTPRYLIKTRGQQVTLSCSPISGHRSVSWYQQTPGQGLQFLFEYFSETQRNKGNFPGRFSGRQFSNSRSEMNVSTLELGDSALYLCASSFLQPVPDGYTFGSGTRLTVV.

The chain recombines TRBV10-3 with TRBJ2-1, with 9 bases aligning to TRBD2. V lost 3 bases, J lost 9 bases, and 21 bases stayed unmatched. The CDR3 has 19 amino acids. From germline, CDR1 is ENHRY and CDR2 SYGVKD. The CDR3 is CAISDHLGPGGRAASEQFF. CDR3 bases: TGTGCCATCAGTGACCACCTCGGACCTGGCGGGAGGGCCGCCAGTGAGCAGTTCTTC.

The J gene is TRBJ1-2, the V gene TRBV7-9, with D maybe TRBD1 (6 bases). The CDR3 is made up of 14 amino acids. The V end was cut by 5 bases, the J end by 5 bases, with 15 bases between. CDR1 and CDR2 (germline): SEHNR, FQNEAQ (reference sequence). The CDR3: CASSTTGTKYGYTF. CDR3 bases: TGTGCCAGCAGCACAACCGGGACAAAATATGGCTACACCTTC.

In its sample, this clone was seen a few times. The J gene is TRBJ1-2, the V gene TRBV14; weak D call: TRBD1 (5 bases). V lost 3 bases, J lost 1 base, and 6 bases lay in between. The CDR3 length is 13 residues. The germline V gene encodes CDR1 SGHDN and CDR2 FVKESK. CDR3 residues: CASSHRDNYGYTF. CDR3 bases: TGTGCCAGCAGCCACAGGGATAACTATGGCTACACCTTC.

This chain links TRBV2 with TRBJ2-6; possible D gene TRBD2, 8 bases. This CDR3 contains 15 residues. CDR1 and CDR2 (germline): SNHLY, FYNNEI. Trimming took 4 bases from V and 4 from J, leaving 11 bases between them. The CDR3 here is CASSAGGGGANVLTF. CDR3 coding DNA: TGTGCCAGCAGTGCGGGAGGGGGCGGGGCCAACGTCCTGACTTTC.

This chain links TRBV4-2 with TRBJ2-5; 9 bases are shared with TRBD2. V lost 6 bases, J lost 2 bases, and 10 bases stayed unmatched. This CDR3 spans 16 amino acids. Germline CDR1 and CDR2: LGHNA and YNFKEQ. The CDR3 loop is CASSYVTSGIQETQYF. The CDR3 DNA follows: TGTGCCAGCAGTTACGTGACTAGCGGTATACAAGAGACCCAGTACTTC.